This record looks at one T cell receptor (beta chain) sequence and its context. The antigen this receptor binds is unknown. The input lacks base qualities; no much larger clone sits a single base away. TCRbeta CDR3 regions were amplified from genomic DNA by means of the immunoSEQ Assay, a bias-controlled multiplex PCR. Processing in the source paper ran as follows. The number of nucleated cells in each sample was estimated from the amplification of reference gene primers within the assay. Sequence reads were collapsed and filtered to measure the absolute abundance of every unique TCRbeta CDR3 rearrangement. Productive Simpson clonality was computed per sample as the square root of Simpson's diversity index over productive rearrangements. TCRdb holds this immuneACCESS table with in-frame rearrangements only. Some clones are missing; in checked studies, unresolved V genes explain under half, and the rest has no known cause. That table furnishes V, J and clone size, whereas the DNA furnished D and trimming. This sample has over 150,000 clones in its table, and about 73% of those were observed once. Clones ranked in the top ten supply roughly 1.5% of the sample.

The collaborating institutions used their own protocols to collect whole blood in K2EDTA tubes. For TCRbeta analysis, collaborators shipped samples in one of three forms: frozen whole blood, isolated PBMCs, or DNA extracted from either of those sample types. This sample was included in a study of blood T cell repertoires in COVID-19 (TCRdb year 2020). For the wider study: Samples from collaborators originated in the United States, Italy and Spain and spanned both the acute and convalescent phases of COVID-19. The prospective study material was composed of cDNA or gDNA derived from T cells, B-cell-depleted T cells, or PBMCs. Deeply sampled blood TCRbeta repertoires from subjects exposed to, actively infected with, or recovered from COVID-19 were included in the dataset. The repertoires were made available in a free public database intended to serve as a resource for research on the immune response to SARS-CoV-2. The samples were drawn from two sources: the first 160 participants of the ongoing ImmuneRACE study, and 1,000 to 1,500 subjects contributed by 6 global collaborators. A de-identified subject ID, COVID-19 status, age in years and sex were almost always included in the sample metadata. HLA class I and class II types, where available, came from metadata supplied by the sample provider rather than from assay-based typing.

Here is what the overall study found, with its caveats: The quantity of clinical and demographic metadata differed by source and by participant and was supplied without curation.

The sequencing sample was made of peripheral blood. The receptor was derived from a man of 80 years or more with acute or convalescent COVID-19.

The CDR3 region has the sequence CASSVGGTSGGPSTDTQYF. The DNA reads TGTGCCAGCAGCGTAGGTGGGACTAGCGGGGGGCCTAGCACAGATACGCAGTATTTT. The sequence links TRBV9 to TRBJ2-3, and TRBD2 matches 15 of the central bases. CDR1 is given as SGDLS and CDR2 as YYNGEE, both from the germline V gene. The CDR3, cysteine through phenylalanine, is 19 amino acids long. The only DNA kept is the CDR3, 57 bases in frame from the first base. V lost 0 bases and J lost 0 bases, and the count of bases not matched to a germline gene is 5.